The subject of this entry is one T cell receptor (beta chain). Germline loops: CDR1 LNHNV, CDR2 YYDKDF (reference sequence). Trimming removed 5 bases from V and 4 bases from J, with 11 bases in between. CDR3 size: 13 residues. This sample stems from a study of cytomegalovirus exposure and HLA in healthy donors. The primer mix had 60 Vbeta and 13 Jbeta primers. The assay was immunoSEQ multiplex PCR, and TCRdb's table has in-frame clones only and misses some. The table has 60,000 to 80,000 clones, less than 65% seen once; the top ten hold approximately 3%. The material sequenced was PBMCs. The gene calls are TRBV15 and TRBJ2-5, with D perhaps TRBD2 (5 bases). This TCR derives from a man younger than 40 in good health and CMV-seronegative. CDR3: CATSGPSRETQYF. The CDR3 DNA reads as TGTGCCACCAGCGGACCTAGCCGAGAGACCCAGTACTTC.